This T cell receptor beta chain was identified during a study of blood T cell repertoires in COVID-19 (TCRdb year 2020). Describing the broader study: The collaborator samples originated in the United States, Italy and Spain and spanned the acute and convalescent phases of COVID-19. The material from the prospective study consisted of cDNA or gDNA derived from T cells, B-cell-depleted T cells, or PBMCs. The dataset comprised deeply sampled blood TCRbeta repertoires from subjects exposed to, actively infected with, or recovered from COVID-19. A de-identified subject ID, COVID-19 status, age in years and sex were almost always included in the sample metadata. A freely available public database, intended as a resource for researchers studying the immune response to SARS-CoV-2, is where the repertoires were released. Where available, HLA class I and class II types were taken from metadata supplied by the sample provider and were not determined by assay-based typing. Samples were obtained from the ongoing ImmuneRACE study (first 160 participants) and from about 1,300 subjects provided by 6 global collaborators.

Points the paper makes about the study in general: Clinical and demographic metadata were provided uncurated, with the amount varying by source and participant.

Whole blood was collected in K2EDTA tubes by collaborating institutions according to the institutions' own protocols. For TCRbeta analysis, collaborator samples were shipped as frozen whole blood, as isolated PBMCs, or as DNA extracted from either sample type. Sequences SGHTS (CDR1) and YDEGEE (CDR2) are obtained from the germline V gene. V is pruned by 5 bases and J by 7 bases, leaving 8 bases of the junction without a gene match. Measured from the cysteine to the phenylalanine, the CDR3 is 13 residues long. The DNA shown is the 39-base CDR3, in frame from base 1. Turning to this clone: Its specific antigen is unknown. No per-base quality is available; no much larger clone lies one base away.

TCRbeta CDR3 regions were amplified from genomic DNA using the immunoSEQ Assay, a bias-controlled multiplex PCR. On the authors' methods: The number of nucleated cells in each sample was estimated by amplification of reference gene primers within the assay. To quantify the absolute abundance of each unique TCRbeta CDR3 rearrangement, sequence reads were collapsed and filtered. For each sample, productive Simpson clonality was calculated by taking the square root of Simpson's diversity index across productive rearrangements. TCRdb retrieved this table from immuneACCESS and kept in-frame rearrangements only. Not all clones are present; in checked studies, unresolved V genes account for under half, and no reason is known for the remainder. The V and J calls and clone size come from that table; D and trimming were worked out from the DNA. The table for this sample lists about 150,000 clones; roughly 83% of them were counted only once. The biggest ten clones account for 25% to 30% of the sample.

The sequencing sample was made of peripheral blood. This receptor was taken from a woman aged 60 to 75 with acute or convalescent COVID-19. Recombination connected TRBV5-8 to TRBJ2-7; 8 of the junction bases match TRBD1. The DNA sequence is TGTGCCAGCAGACGACAGGGGAGTAGGGAGCAGTACTTC. This is translated as CASRRQGSREQYF.